A single sample is the source of the 22 T cell receptor beta chains below, sequenced in a study of cytomegalovirus exposure and HLA in healthy donors. The PCR used 60 Vbeta and 13 Jbeta primers. Some clones are missing from TCRdb's copy, which holds only in-frame ones; the method was immunoSEQ multiplex PCR. The table lists 63,000 or so clones, around 80% of them singletons. Sequencing input: PBMCs. The receptors were gathered from a woman between 25 and 40 years old in good health and CMV-seropositive.

The chain couples TRBV4-1 to TRBJ2-7; 8 bases match TRBD1. Germline trimming cut 0 bases from V and 4 bases from J; bases unmatched to any gene: 14. The CDR3 runs to 18 residues. Germline CDR1 reads MGHRA; CDR2 reads YSYEKL. This CDR3 is CASSQDQGSGGGRYEQYF. DNA of the CDR3: TGCGCCAGCAGCCAAGATCAAGGATCAGGGGGCGGACGGTACGAGCAGTACTTC.

As to this clone: A much bigger clone sits one base away, suggesting this may be a read error. The CDR3 sequence: CASSPGTAYNEQFF. DNA for the CDR3: TGTGCCAGCAGTCCCGGGACAGCCTACAATGAGCAGTTCTTC. This chain links TRBV6-5 with TRBJ2-1; 7 positions match TRBD1. The CDR3 is made up of 14 amino acids. After removal of 5 bases from V and 2 bases from J, the junction contained 3 bases not matched to a gene. The germline V gene encodes CDR1 MNHEY and CDR2 SVGAGI.

The V gene is TRBV28, the J gene TRBJ2-1; 7 positions match TRBD2. The germline CDR1 and CDR2 sequences are MDHEN and SYDVKM. CDR3 length: 14 amino acids. V lost 3 bases and J lost 7; bases outside the gene matches: 6. The CDR3 bases are TGTGCCAGCAGTTTCTGGGCGGGAGAGAATGAGCAGTTCTTC. It is translated as CASSFWAGENEQFF.

This chain joins TRBV29-1 and TRBJ2-7; tentative D call: TRBD1 (6 bases). CDR1 SQVTM and CDR2 ANQGSEA come from the germline V gene. V lost 7 bases, J lost 3 bases, and 10 bases lay in between. This CDR3 comprises 11 residues. The CDR3 nucleotides are TGCAGCGGCGTGACAGGCTACGAGCAGTACTTC. The encoded protein is CSGVTGYEQYF.

The chain recombines TRBV6-1 with TRBJ2-1; no clear D gene. The CDR3 runs to 13 residues. V lost 6 bases and J lost 4, with 10 bases in between. Germline V gene sequence: CDR1 MNHNS, CDR2 SASEGT. The CDR3 coding sequence is TGTGCCAGCAGCCCCGGTGTGTACAATGAGCAGTTCTTC. Protein product: CASSPGVYNEQFF.

CDR3 amino acids: CASSDRTYEQYF. The DNA of the CDR3 is TGTGCCAGCAGTGACAGAACCTACGAGCAGTACTTC. This chain links TRBV25-1 with TRBJ2-7; D gene unclear. Germline CDR1 is MGHDK and CDR2 is SYGVNS. With 3 bases removed from V and 2 bases from J, the gap between germline ends came to 5 bases. The length of the CDR3 is 12 residues.

In this sample, this clone turned up once. The CDR3 reads CAISEGGKADTQYF. CDR3 sequence (DNA): TGTGCCATCAGTGAAGGGGGAAAGGCAGATACGCAGTATTTT. The chain links TRBV10-3 to TRBJ2-3; weak D call: TRBD1 (6 bases). Looked up from germline, CDR1 is ENHRY and CDR2 is SYGVKD. V was clipped by 3 bases and J by 4 bases, with 11 bases between them. There are 14 residues in the CDR3.

The chain recombines TRBV7-2 with TRBJ2-7, with 9 bases that match TRBD2. Looked up from germline, CDR1 is SGHTA and CDR2 is FQGNSA. V dropped 3 bases and J dropped 6; count of bases not matched to a gene: 9. The CDR3 runs 15 residues. DNA for the CDR3: TGTGCCAGCAGCTTTTCGGTAGCGGGAGATTTCGAGCAGTACTTC. Protein sequence: CASSFSVAGDFEQYF.

The genes are TRBV7-9 and TRBJ1-6; unclear D gene. Trimming removed 4 bases at V and 8 bases at J, with 18 bases between. From germline, CDR1 is SEHNR and CDR2 FQNEAQ (reference sequence). This CDR3 is 16 amino acids long. CDR3 sequence (DNA): TGTGCCAGCAGCTCCCCCCGGGGTGGGGTCGATTCACCCCTCCACTTT. This gives the protein CASSSPRGGVDSPLHF.

V gene TRBV7-8 combines with J gene TRBJ2-7; the match to TRBD2 covers 15 bases. After removal of 5 bases from V and 7 bases from J, the junction contained 9 bases not matched to a gene. Germline V CDR1 and CDR2: SGHVS, FQNEAQ. The CDR3 runs to 16 residues. CDR3 region: CASSRAGLAGGPEQYF. The CDR3 DNA reads as TGTGCCAGCAGCAGGGCGGGACTAGCGGGAGGACCGGAGCAGTACTTC.

This chain joins TRBV6-5 and TRBJ1-1; 11 bases agree with TRBD1. V trimming: 6 bases; J trimming: 3 bases; junction bases outside the gene matches: 3. Germline CDR1 MNHEY, CDR2 SVGAGI. This CDR3 region has 14 residues. As DNA, the CDR3 is TGTGCCAGCAGGAGGGACAGGGGGGACACTGAAGCTTTCTTT. Its protein product is CASRRDRGDTEAFF.

The V gene is TRBV19, the J gene TRBJ1-6; the D is unclear. The germline CDR1 and CDR2 sequences are LNHDA and SQIVND (reference sequence). V lost 3 bases and J lost 5, with 8 bases in between. The CDR3 has 14 amino acids. CDR3 sequence reads: CASSMVGNNSPLHF. CDR3 nucleotide sequence: TGTGCCAGTAGTATGGTCGGTAATAATTCACCCCTCCACTTT.

This rearrangement joins TRBV5-6 to TRBJ1-4; 9 nucleotides align to TRBD1. The CDR3 runs to 14 residues. V shed 7 bases, J shed 5 bases, and the junction held 6 bases outside the gene matches. Germline V gene lookup returns CDR1 SGHDT and CDR2 YYEEEE. CDR3 amino acids: CASGLGTGNEKLFF. CDR3 coding DNA: TGTGCCAGCGGACTAGGGACAGGGAATGAAAAACTGTTTTTT.

The chain couples TRBV28 to TRBJ2-1, with TRBD2 matching 8 bases. The CDR3 covers 14 residues. CDR1 MDHEN and CDR2 SYDVKM come from the germline V gene. The J segment lost 11 bases and the V segment lost 3 bases, leaving 9 bases of the junction unmatched. The CDR3: CASSLPSGRGKQFF. Written as DNA, the CDR3 is TGTGCCAGCAGTTTGCCCAGCGGGAGAGGGAAGCAGTTCTTC.

The genes are TRBV7-6 and TRBJ1-4; a possible D gene is TRBD1 (6 bases). V was clipped by 6 bases and J by 5 bases, with 13 bases between them. Germline CDR1 and CDR2: SGHVS and FNYEAQ. The CDR3 consists of 14 residues. The CDR3 DNA reads TGTGCCAGCAGGTCAGGGGTTGGGAATGAAAAACTGTTTTTT. Its translation is CASRSGVGNEKLFF.

This clone is a singleton in its sample. The chain has TRBV19 and TRBJ2-1; TRBD2 might be the D (6 bases). V was pared by 5 bases and J by 9 bases, with 14 bases between. This CDR3 is built from 13 residues. CDR1 and CDR2 from the germline V gene are LNHDA and SQIVND (reference sequence). In nucleotides, the CDR3 is TGTGCCAGTAGTCCTACTAGCATGGGTGAGCAGTTCTTC. Its protein product is CASSPTSMGEQFF.

This clone was seen a handful of times. The chain couples TRBV4-2 to TRBJ2-7; tentative D call: TRBD2 (6 bases). Germline CDR1 reads LGHNA; CDR2 reads YNFKEQ. The V end lost 4 bases, the J end lost 1 base, and 17 bases lay between the germline ends. The CDR3 length is 16 residues. CDR3 sequence (DNA): TGTGCCAGCAGCCCGGGACTTCCCCCCTCATCCTACGAGCAGTACTTC. Its translation is CASSPGLPPSSYEQYF.

This chain joins TRBV10-3 and TRBJ2-1, with D maybe TRBD1 (6 bases). This CDR3 contains 15 residues. Trimming stripped 6 bases from V and 4 bases from J, with 16 bases between. The germline gives CDR1 ENHRY, CDR2 SYGVKD. The CDR3 coding sequence is TGTGCCATCAGGCCACCGGACAGTCTTTACAATGAGCAGTTCTTC. Amino acid sequence: CAIRPPDSLYNEQFF.

This chain links TRBV6-5 with TRBJ2-1; 10 bases align to TRBD1. CDR1 and CDR2 (germline): MNHEY, SVGAGI. V lost 1 base, J lost 3 bases, and 3 bases stayed unmatched. The CDR3 length is 16 residues. CDR3 DNA sequence: TGTGCCAGCAGTTACTTGGGACAGGGGATCTACAATGAGCAGTTCTTC. Translation: CASSYLGQGIYNEQFF.

This chain joins TRBV6-6 and TRBJ1-2; D possibly corresponds to TRBD1 (5 bases). Trimming took off 5 bases at V and 0 bases at J, with 16 bases between the two ends. Per the germline V gene, CDR1 is MNHNY and CDR2 is SVGAGI (reference sequence). There are 16 residues in the CDR3. The CDR3 DNA is TGTGCCAGCAGTCCGCGGCGGGGCGCCCCTAACTATGGCTACACCTTC. This codes for CASSPRRGAPNYGYTF.

The chain's CDR3 is CASWTANTGELFF. Written as DNA, the CDR3 is TGTGCCTCCTGGACAGCTAACACCGGGGAGCTGTTTTTT. V gene TRBV6-1 combines with J gene TRBJ2-2; TRBD1 is a possible D gene (6 bases). In germline, CDR1 is MNHNS, CDR2 SASEGT. The length of the CDR3 is 13 residues. V lost 11 bases, J lost 2 bases, and 12 bases lay in between.

This rearrangement joins TRBV19 to TRBJ1-1; D gene unclear. The CDR3 is 14 residues long. Trimming took off 5 bases at V and 4 bases at J, with 14 bases between the two ends. The germline gives CDR1 LNHDA, CDR2 SQIVND (reference sequence). The CDR3 DNA sequence: TGTGCCAGTAGTTTTGTCCCCTCAGGCACTGAAGCTTTCTTT. Translating it yields CASSFVPSGTEAFF.